These T cell receptor beta chains were read from a single sample in a study of shared clonotypes between healthy human individuals. Clones were read by immunoSEQ multiplex PCR, and TCRdb kept only the in-frame ones, dropping some. The table records some 1.1 million clones, approximately 80% of them present only once. Sequencing was carried out using memory CD4+ T cells from PBMCs. These receptors were taken from a man aged 18 to 35 in good health. Some clones in this sample may be carry-over from other donors' samples. The CDR3 runs from the conserved cysteine through the conserved F or W. Fields, in order: clone size, V gene, J gene, D gene, CDR3 protein, CDR3 DNA. D genes are given only for firm matches. Size tells how often a clone was seen (once, few, many) or the class of an expanded clone, and some rows leave it out.

>-|TRBV5-1|TRBJ1-4|-
CASSHDDSATNEKLFF
TGCGCCAGCAGCCACGATGACAGTGCAACTAATGAAAAACTGTTTTTT
>-|TRBV19|TRBJ1-4|-
CASKRNEKLFF
TGTGCCAGTAAGAGGAATGAAAAACTGTTTTTT
>many|TRBV11-2|TRBJ1-1|-
CASSPISGVNTEAFF
TGTGCCAGCAGCCCAATTTCCGGGGTCAACACTGAAGCTTTCTTT
>few|TRBV7-2|TRBJ2-3|TRBD2
CASSSGLARYTDTQYF
TGTGCCAGCAGCTCGGGACTAGCGCGATACACAGATACGCAGTATTTT
>many|TRBV25-1|TRBJ2-1|-
CASSEHRDQTYNEQFF
TGTGCCAGCAGTGAACACAGGGACCAAACGTACAATGAGCAGTTCTTC
>-|TRBV5-6|TRBJ2-5|TRBD1
CASSRLDRGIQETQYF
TGTGCCAGCAGCAGATTGGACAGGGGTATCCAAGAGACCCAGTACTTC
>few|TRBV2|TRBJ2-1|TRBD2
CASSGTSVNEQFF
TGTGCCAGCTCCGGGACTAGCGTCAATGAGCAGTTCTTC
>-|TRBV14|TRBJ2-1|-
CASSPLRGQSSYNEQFF
TGTGCCAGCAGCCCTCTACGGGGCCAATCTTCTTACAATGAGCAGTTCTTC
>-|TRBV5-4|TRBJ2-3|TRBD1
CASSLRTGVTDTQYF
TGTGCCAGCAGCTTGCGGACAGGGGTCACAGATACGCAGTATTTT
>-|TRBV28|TRBJ2-3|-
CASSPGRASTDTQYF
TGTGCCAGCAGTCCTGGACGCGCGAGCACAGATACGCAGTATTTT
>-|TRBV9|TRBJ1-4|TRBD1
CASSVAPSGTGSEKLFF
TGTGCCAGCAGCGTAGCTCCTTCCGGGACAGGGAGTGAAAAACTGTTTTTT
>-|TRBV19|TRBJ1-5|TRBD1
CASSIGGGQGGNQPQHF
TGTGCCAGTAGTATCGGCGGGGGACAGGGAGGCAATCAGCCCCAGCATTTT
>-|TRBV11-2|TRBJ2-7|-
CASSLDGPSYEQYF
TGTGCCAGCAGCTTAGATGGGCCCTCCTACGAGCAGTACTTC
>-|TRBV5-6|TRBJ1-2|TRBD1
CASSHPGTGGHTF
TGTGCCAGCAGCCATCCCGGGACAGGGGGCCACACCTTC
>-|TRBV28|TRBJ1-1|TRBD1
CASSPAGGPFTEAFF
TGTGCCAGCAGTCCGGCAGGGGGCCCGTTTACTGAAGCTTTCTTT
>-|TRBV18|TRBJ1-2|-
CASSSPNYGYTF
TGTGCCAGCTCAAGCCCTAACTATGGCTACACCTTC
>-|TRBV10-3|TRBJ2-3|-
CAISPEASGPADTQYF
TGTGCCATCAGTCCTGAGGCGTCGGGCCCCGCAGATACGCAGTATTTT
>few|TRBV5-4|TRBJ1-1|TRBD1
CASSSPRQGHGEAFF
TGTGCCAGCAGCTCGCCCCGACAGGGTCATGGTGAAGCTTTCTTT
>few|TRBV29-1|TRBJ2-3|-
CSSRVDITDTQYF
TGCAGCTCCAGGGTAGACATCACAGATACGCAGTATTTT
>-|TRBV19|TRBJ1-2|-
CASTRMTQGGHGYTF
TGTGCCAGTACCCGTATGACGCAGGGAGGCCATGGCTACACCTTC
>-|TRBV4-1|TRBJ1-3|TRBD1
CASSQGRQGENTIYF
TGCGCCAGCAGCCAGGGTAGACAGGGAGAAAACACCATATATTTT
>-|TRBV5-8|TRBJ2-7|-
CASSWGVSAQYF
TGTGCCAGCAGCTGGGGTGTGTCGGCGCAGTACTTC
>-|TRBV27|TRBJ2-5|-
CASSSNSETQYF
TGTGCCAGCAGTTCGAACTCGGAGACCCAGTACTTC
>once|TRBV7-2|TRBJ1-5|TRBD1
CASSIQGSPQHF
TGTGCCAGCAGCATACAGGGGAGCCCCCAGCATTTT
>few|TRBV2|TRBJ1-3|-
CASSEGIISGNTIYF
TGTGCCAGCAGTGAGGGCATAATCTCTGGAAACACCATATATTTT
>-|TRBV28|TRBJ2-7|-
CASTFVGGSYEQYF
TGTGCCAGCACTTTTGTCGGGGGATCCTACGAGCAGTACTTC
>-|TRBV7-6|TRBJ2-7|TRBD1
CASSHSQGANEQYF
TGTGCCAGCAGCCACTCCCAGGGGGCAAACGAGCAGTACTTC
>-|TRBV7-7|TRBJ2-5|TRBD2
CASSPTDRGSGEQETQYF
TGTGCCAGCAGCCCAACCGACAGAGGTAGCGGGGAGCAAGAGACCCAGTACTTC
>once|TRBV30|TRBJ1-2|TRBD1
CAWSPRDRVGGGYTF
TGTGCCTGGAGTCCTAGGGACAGGGTGGGGGGTGGCTACACCTTC
>-|TRBV28|TRBJ1-2|-
CASSAGIYGYTF
TGTGCCAGCAGTGCAGGGATCTATGGCTACACCTTC
>-|TRBV15|TRBJ1-2|-
CATKPGPSNYGYTF
TGTGCCACCAAACCCGGGCCCTCTAACTATGGCTACACCTTC
>-|TRBV10-3|TRBJ1-2|-
CAIRGTGIYGYTF
TGTGCCATCAGGGGGACGGGGATCTATGGCTACACCTTC
>few|TRBV19|TRBJ1-5|-
CASRVGNQPQHF
TGTGCCAGCAGGGTTGGCAATCAGCCCCAGCATTTT
>-|TRBV30|TRBJ2-5|-
CAWNLRRETQYF
TGTGCCTGGAATCTGCGGAGGGAGACCCAGTACTTC
>-|TRBV5-1|TRBJ2-1|TRBD2
CASSLRLAGGNNEQFF
TGCGCCAGCAGCCTGAGACTAGCGGGAGGGAACAATGAGCAGTTCTTC
>-|TRBV7-3|TRBJ2-1|TRBD2
CASSLSGMGNEQFF
TGTGCCAGCAGCCTTAGCGGGATGGGTAATGAGCAGTTCTTC
>-|TRBV4-3|TRBJ1-4|TRBD1
CASSQEGTGYEKLFF
TGCGCCAGCAGCCAAGAGGGGACAGGGTATGAAAAACTGTTTTTT
>once|TRBV19|TRBJ2-1|-
CASKSGISYNEQFF
TGTGCCAGTAAATCCGGAATCTCCTACAATGAGCAGTTCTTC
>-|TRBV18|TRBJ2-1|TRBD1
CASSTDRANEQFF
TGTGCCAGCTCCACGGACAGGGCCAATGAGCAGTTCTTC
>-|TRBV7-8|TRBJ2-7|-
CASSLELTDPTFTYEQYF
TGTGCCAGCAGCTTAGAACTGACAGACCCAACATTTACCTACGAGCAGTACTTC
>-|TRBV18|TRBJ2-3|TRBD2
CASSPNLAGLTDTQYF
TGTGCCAGCTCACCAAATCTAGCGGGACTCACAGATACGCAGTATTTT
>-|TRBV15|TRBJ2-7|TRBD2
CATSRRASGSGNPYEQYF
TGTGCCACCAGCAGACGGGCTAGCGGGAGTGGCAATCCCTACGAGCAGTACTTC
>few|TRBV4-3|TRBJ1-2|-
CASSQDLRALFYGYTF
TGCGCCAGCAGCCAAGATCTTAGGGCCCTATTCTATGGCTACACCTTC
>-|TRBV7-9|TRBJ1-3|-
CASSPDSFDSGNTIYF
TGTGCCAGCAGTCCGGACAGTTTCGACTCTGGAAACACCATATATTTT
>-|TRBV18|TRBJ1-2|-
CASSPNPGPHYGYTF
TGTGCCAGCTCACCAAATCCGGGGCCCCACTATGGCTACACCTTC
>many|TRBV6-1|TRBJ1-5|TRBD1
CASSLGQVGNQPQHF
TGTGCCAGCAGCCTAGGACAGGTCGGCAATCAGCCCCAGCATTTT
>-|TRBV5-1|TRBJ1-4|-
CASSRASNEKLFF
TGCGCCAGCAGCCGTGCCTCTAATGAAAAACTGTTTTTT
>-|TRBV7-9|TRBJ2-7|-
CASSLRIHYEQYF
TGTGCCAGCAGCTTGCGTATACACTACGAGCAGTACTTC
>once|TRBV30|TRBJ2-7|-
CAWSRPAGEQYF
TGTGCCTGGAGTCGCCCCGCGGGCGAGCAGTACTTC
>-|TRBV6-5|TRBJ1-1|TRBD1
CASSLSGQGGYTEAFF
TGTGCCAGCAGTTTATCGGGACAGGGAGGGTACACTGAAGCTTTCTTT
>once|TRBV9|TRBJ1-5|TRBD1
CASSGGQPNQPQHF
TGTGCCAGCAGCGGGGGACAGCCCAATCAGCCCCAGCATTTT
>-|TRBV5-4|TRBJ2-3|-
CASSSRLGGGTDTQYF
TGTGCCAGCAGCTCAAGACTGGGGGGAGGCACAGATACGCAGTATTTT
>-|TRBV7-3|TRBJ1-1|-
CASSFQENTEAFF
TGTGCCAGCAGCTTCCAGGAGAACACTGAAGCTTTCTTT